This section outlines one T cell receptor (beta chain) sequence together with its context. From germline, CDR1 is SGHTA and CDR2 FQGTGA. The CDR3 loop spans 14 amino acids. V shed 5 bases and J 6 bases; nucleotides not matched to a gene: 5. This sample was taken from a study of beta chain features in type 1 diabetes. Expressed TCRB transcripts were sequenced, since all the RNA that had been isolated was reverse transcribed. The repertoire was sequenced with immunoSEQ multiplex PCR; TCRdb's copy has only in-frame clones and lacks some. The sample holds 140,000 to 150,000 clones, around 50% seen once. The receptor was derived from a man between 18 and 35 years old in good health. Specimen: Tregs from blood. The V gene is TRBV7-3, the J gene TRBJ2-2; 8 positions agree with TRBD1. In DNA form, the CDR3 reads TGTGCCAGCAGCGAACGGACAGGGCCCGGGGAGCTGTTTTTT. It translates to CASSERTGPGELFF.